This entry concerns a single T cell receptor beta chain. The sample originates from a study of shared T cell receptors in the human thymus. The assay was immunoSEQ multiplex PCR, and TCRdb's table has in-frame clones only and misses some. The sample contains about 660,000 clones, 85% to 90% of which appear only once. Between the trimmed V and J ends, which lost 3 bases and 1 base, there was a span of 20 bases. The CDR3 runs 18 residues. These data were also filed under a second study, of human thymus T cells.

Sequences were obtained from thymocytes. This chain uses TRBV23-1 with TRBJ2-3; a weak D match, TRBD2 (7 bases). TRBV23-1 is assigned to the ORF class and has an uncertain function. The source is a boy younger than two with a congenital heart defect. CDR3 sequence reads: CASSHLKGGWDRTDTQYF. The CDR3 DNA follows: TGCGCCAGCAGTCACCTAAAGGGGGGGTGGGACCGCACAGATACGCAGTATTTT.